Shown below are 18 T cell receptor beta chains from a single sample sequenced in a study of cytomegalovirus exposure and HLA in healthy donors (dated by TCRdb to about 2017). The library was prepared using the immunoSEQ multiplex PCR assay. A mixture of 60 forward primers for TCR Vbeta segments and 13 reverse primers for TCR Jbeta segments was used in the multiplex PCR. In its TCRdb copy, this immuneACCESS table keeps in-frame sequences only and misses some clones. Where compared with another copy, unresolved V genes explain less than half of these, and the others have no known cause. This sample is represented by under 200,000 clones; roughly four fifths of them were singletons. The ten largest make up approximately 2% of the sample. Sequencing was performed on PBMCs. These TCRs come from a woman younger than 30 in good health and CMV-seronegative.

The genes are TRBV7-2 and TRBJ1-4; D call uncertain. CDR1 is SGHTA and CDR2 is FQGNSA in the germline V gene. The CDR3 covers 15 residues. Trimming took off 1 base at V and 0 bases at J, with 6 bases between the two ends. The CDR3 protein is CASSLVRATNEKLFF. The CDR3 DNA reads TGTGCCAGCAGCTTAGTTCGGGCAACTAATGAAAAACTGTTTTTT. Combining the CDR3 with reference TRBV7-2 and TRBJ1-4 gives the whole variable domain GAGVSQSPSNKVTEKGKDVELRCDPISGHTALYWYRQSLGQGLEFLIYFQGNSAPDKSGLPSDRFSAERTGGSVSTLTIQRTQQEDSAVYLCASSLVRATNEKLFFGSGTQLSVL.

The table lists this clone with a count of one. The chain couples TRBV27 to TRBJ1-6; D is perhaps TRBD1 (6 bases). Germline V gene lookup returns CDR1 MNHEY and CDR2 SMNVEV (reference sequence). Between the trimmed V and J ends, which lost 5 bases and 14 bases, there was a span of 22 bases. The CDR3 extends over 15 amino acids. CDR3 amino acids: CASSLLTGASSSLHF. DNA of the CDR3: TGTGCCAGCAGTCTGCTGACAGGAGCTTCGTCATCCCTCCACTTT.

The chain combines TRBV5-4 with TRBJ1-6, with D unresolved. V lost 4 bases to trimming and J lost 0 bases, with 8 bases between them. The CDR3 has 15 amino acids. The germline V gene has CDR1 SGHNT and CDR2 YYREEE (reference sequence). CDR3 in amino acids: CASSPGSSYNSPLHF. Here the CDR3 DNA reads TGTGCCAGCAGCCCGGGTAGCTCCTATAATTCACCCCTCCACTTT.

The genes are TRBV4-1 and TRBJ2-7; 7 bases align to TRBD2. In germline, CDR1 is MGHRA, CDR2 YSYEKL. The CDR3 has 15 amino acids. Trimming removed 3 bases from V and 4 bases from J; junction bases left unmatched: 9. The CDR3 sequence is CASSQTSVAGYEQYF. The CDR3 DNA is TGCGCCAGCAGCCAGACCTCAGTAGCGGGTTACGAGCAGTACTTC.

In this sample, this clone turned up a few times. The DNA of the CDR3 is TGTGCCAGCAATCGTAACAGGGCCGCCCCTGAAGCTTTCTTT. As protein: CASNRNRAAPEAFF. The V and J genes are TRBV7-9 and TRBJ1-1, with D possibly being TRBD1 (6 bases). V was cut by 7 bases and J by 6 bases, with 18 bases left in between. The CDR3 totals 14 residues. The germline V gene encodes CDR1 SEHNR and CDR2 FQNEAQ (reference sequence).

The rearrangement uses TRBV14 and TRBJ2-5; 9 bases are a match to TRBD2. The CDR3 contains 18 residues. The V gene end was trimmed by 2 bases and the J gene end by 2 bases; junction bases not matched to a gene: 12. The germline gives CDR1 SGHDN, CDR2 FVKESK. This chain's CDR3 is CASSQIRGTSRQQETQYF. CDR3 DNA sequence: TGTGCCAGCAGCCAAATTAGAGGGACTAGCCGGCAACAAGAGACCCAGTACTTC.

In its sample, this clone was seen once. This chain joins TRBV5-1 and TRBJ2-5; possible D gene TRBD1, 5 bases. The J call may be mistaken, given a closer DNA end match to TRBJ2-7. Germline V CDR1 and CDR2: SGHRS, YFSETQ. CDR3 length: 15 amino acids. This CDR3 reads CASSLALWGGHEQYF. CDR3 sequence (DNA): TGCGCCAGCAGCTTGGCTCTATGGGGCGGCCACGAGCAGTACTTC.

Here the CDR3 DNA reads TGCGCCAGCAGCTTGAGGTCCCGACAGGCCTCTAATGAAAAACTGTTTTTT. Translation gives CASSLRSRQASNEKLFF. The V and J genes are TRBV5-1 and TRBJ1-4, with D perhaps TRBD1 (6 bases). From germline, CDR1 is SGHRS and CDR2 YFSETQ. There are 17 residues in the CDR3. V was cut by 1 base and J by 3 bases, with 16 bases left in between. Complete variable domain (other parts from reference TRBV5-1 and TRBJ1-4): KAGVTQTPRYLIKTRGQQVTLSCSPISGHRSVSWYQQTPGQGLQFLFEYFSETQRNKGNFPGRFSGRQFSNSRSEMNVSTLELGDSALYLCASSLRSRQASNEKLFFGSGTQLSVL.

A note on this clone: One junction end disagrees with the germline gene, perhaps due to a read error. This chain uses TRBV10-2 with TRBJ1-5; 8 bases line up with TRBD1. The CDR3 has 14 residues. Germline values: CDR1 WSHSY, CDR2 SAAADI. The CDR3 DNA is TGCGCCAGCTCAGGACAGGGAAACAATCGGCCCCAGCATTTT. Translation: CASSGQGNNRPQHF.

This clone turned up a few times. An end of the junction differs from the germline gene, which may be a read error. The chain couples TRBV11-2 to TRBJ2-7, with 12 bases lining up with TRBD2. This CDR3 has 13 residues. Germline CDR1 reads SGHAT; CDR2 reads FQNNGV. As DNA, the CDR3 is TGTGCCAGCAGCTTAGATTCTAGCGGGAGGGCTAACTTC. This gives the protein CASSLDSSGRANF.

V usage is TRBV5-1 and J usage is TRBJ1-2; 7 nucleotides match TRBD1. Germline values: CDR1 SGHRS, CDR2 YFSETQ. The CDR3 runs to 15 residues. V dropped 2 bases and J dropped 2; count of bases not matched to a gene: 6. CDR3 loop: CASSLSGGTNYGYTF. DNA of the CDR3: TGCGCCAGCAGCTTATCAGGGGGGACAAACTATGGCTACACCTTC.

This chain uses TRBV7-3 with TRBJ2-1; 8 bases are a match to TRBD2. The CDR3 runs 16 residues. The V gene's germline CDR1 is SGHTA and CDR2 FQGTGA. V lost 6 bases and J lost 4; bases outside the gene matches: 11. Here the CDR3 reads CASSNDIAGSYNEQFF. CDR3 in DNA: TGTGCCAGCAGTAACGATATAGCGGGGTCGTACAATGAGCAGTTCTTC.

V usage is TRBV6-5 and J usage is TRBJ1-6, with TRBD1 identical over 10 bases. V lost 6 bases, J lost 6 bases, and 2 bases stayed unmatched. CDR3 size: 14 residues. Germline CDR1 is MNHEY and CDR2 is SVGAGI. This CDR3 is CASRRQGANSPLHF. CDR3 DNA: TGTGCCAGCAGGCGACAGGGGGCTAATTCACCCCTCCACTTT.

The rearrangement uses TRBV6-5 and TRBJ1-4; tentative D call: TRBD1 (5 bases). This CDR3 spans 14 amino acids. CDR1 and CDR2 (germline): MNHEY, SVGAGI. V lost 5 bases and J lost 3, with 10 bases in between. The CDR3: CASSPGISNEKLFF. The DNA of the CDR3 is TGTGCCAGCAGTCCAGGGATTTCTAATGAAAAACTGTTTTTT.

This clone turned up a few times. V gene TRBV27 combines with J gene TRBJ2-7; 14 bases are a match to TRBD2. V gave up 5 bases and J gave up 4 bases; unmatched junction bases: 7. The CDR3 runs to 16 residues. Per the germline V gene, CDR1 is MNHEY and CDR2 is SMNVEV (reference sequence). The CDR3 here is CASSPLTSGRGYEQYF. The DNA of the CDR3 is TGTGCCAGCAGTCCACTGACTAGCGGGAGGGGGTACGAGCAGTACTTC.

The chain recombines TRBV29-1 with TRBJ2-1; D is unclear. The germline V gene encodes CDR1 SQVTM and CDR2 ANQGSEA. V was trimmed by 7 bases and J by 0 bases, leaving 4 bases between them. The CDR3 is made up of 11 amino acids. The CDR3 nucleotides are TGCAGCGCCCGCTCCTACAATGAGCAGTTCTTC. This sequence encodes CSARSYNEQFF.

The chain joins TRBV11-2 to TRBJ2-1, with TRBD2 matching over 15 bases. After removal of 4 bases from V and 1 base from J, the junction contained 5 bases not matched to a gene. The CDR3 has 18 amino acids. Germline loops: CDR1 SGHAT, CDR2 FQNNGV. As DNA, the CDR3 is TGTGCCAGCAGCTCAGGACTAGCGGGAGGGAGGTCCTACAATGAGCAGTTCTTC. This codes for CASSSGLAGGRSYNEQFF.

V gene TRBV5-1 combines with J gene TRBJ2-7; 9 bases fit TRBD2. CDR3 length: 16 residues. V gave up 4 bases and J gave up 7 bases; unmatched junction bases: 15. Germline V gives CDR1 SGHRS, CDR2 YFSETQ. The CDR3 coding sequence is TGCGCCAGCAGCCGGACTCTAGCGGGGCCAACGGGGGAGCAGTACTTC. It encodes CASSRTLAGPTGEQYF.